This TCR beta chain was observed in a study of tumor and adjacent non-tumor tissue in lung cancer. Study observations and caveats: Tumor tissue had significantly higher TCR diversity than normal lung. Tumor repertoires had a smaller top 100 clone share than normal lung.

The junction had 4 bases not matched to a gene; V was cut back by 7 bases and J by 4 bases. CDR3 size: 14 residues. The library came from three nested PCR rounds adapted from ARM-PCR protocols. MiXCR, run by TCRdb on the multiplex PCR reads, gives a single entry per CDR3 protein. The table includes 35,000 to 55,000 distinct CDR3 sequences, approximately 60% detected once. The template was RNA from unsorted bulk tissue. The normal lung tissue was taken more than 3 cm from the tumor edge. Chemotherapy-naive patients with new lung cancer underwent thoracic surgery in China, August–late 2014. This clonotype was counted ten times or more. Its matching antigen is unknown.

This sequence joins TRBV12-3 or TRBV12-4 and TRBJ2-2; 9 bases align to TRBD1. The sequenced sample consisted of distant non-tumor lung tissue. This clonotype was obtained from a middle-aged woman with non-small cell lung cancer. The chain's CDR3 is CASTGDRVTGELFF. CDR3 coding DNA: TGTGCCAGCACCGGGGACAGGGTCACCGGGGAGCTGTTTTTT.